This passage covers 28 T cell receptor beta chains from one sample sequenced in a study of shared clonotypes between healthy human individuals. Sequencing was performed with immunoSEQ multiplex PCR; in TCRdb, only in-frame clones are kept and a portion is missing. The table has roughly 1,100,000 clones, about 75% seen once. Sequenced sample: memory CD4+ T cells sorted from blood. Regarding subset: CD45RA-negative fraction. These receptors were collected from a young man in good health.

This sequence joins TRBV6-4 and TRBJ2-7, with unresolved D. Deletions cut 5 bases from V and 0 bases from J, with 17 bases between. This CDR3 spans 16 amino acids. CDR1 and CDR2 (germline): MRHNA, SNTAGT. The CDR3 DNA reads TGTGCCAGCAGTAATTTGGGCCCGTTCAGCTCCTACGAGCAGTACTTC. Translating gives CASSNLGPFSSYEQYF.

This chain joins TRBV5-1 and TRBJ2-3; 9 bases align to TRBD2. Germline V lookup: CDR1 SGHRS, CDR2 YFSETQ. The J segment lost 6 bases and the V segment lost 7 bases, leaving 12 bases of the junction unmatched. This CDR3 contains 15 residues. CDR3 region: CASPERGAVGDTQYF. CDR3 in DNA: TGCGCCAGCCCGGAGCGGGGGGCCGTCGGGGATACGCAGTATTTT. Together with reference TRBV5-1 and TRBJ2-3, the CDR3 gives the full variable domain: KAGVTQTPRYLIKTRGQQVTLSCSPISGHRSVSWYQQTPGQGLQFLFEYFSETQRNKGNFPGRFSGRQFSNSRSEMNVSTLELGDSALYLCASPERGAVGDTQYFGPGTRLTVL.

This clone was counted once. This rearrangement joins TRBV11-2 to TRBJ2-1; 9 bases fit TRBD2. CDR3 size: 17 residues. Trimming at V came to 5 bases and at J to 4 bases, leaving 12 bases not matched to a gene. Germline V CDR1 and CDR2: SGHAT, FQNNGV. The CDR3 sequence is CASSARGAGGVYNEQFF. For the CDR3, the DNA is TGTGCCAGCAGCGCCCGGGGCGCGGGGGGGGTTTACAATGAGCAGTTCTTC.

V gene TRBV11-2 combines with J gene TRBJ2-2, with D unresolved. With 3 bases removed from V and 5 bases from J, the gap between germline ends came to 7 bases. The germline V gene encodes CDR1 SGHAT and CDR2 FQNNGV. The CDR3 extends over 13 amino acids. CDR3 loop: CASSFDRTGELFF. The CDR3 DNA is TGTGCCAGCAGCTTTGATCGAACCGGGGAGCTGTTTTTT.

The chain links TRBV18 to TRBJ2-7; 9 bases map to TRBD1. This CDR3 spans 17 amino acids. V dropped 5 bases and J dropped 2; count of bases not matched to a gene: 13. Germline values: CDR1 KGHSH, CDR2 LQKENI. The CDR3 is CASSAGRDRVVAYEQYF. CDR3 DNA: TGTGCCAGCTCAGCCGGACGGGACAGGGTGGTCGCCTACGAGCAGTACTTC.

V and J are TRBV29-1 and TRBJ1-2, with 8 nucleotides matching TRBD1. The V and J ends lost 6 bases and 2 bases, in that order; junction bases with no gene match: 5. The CDR3 covers 13 residues. In germline, CDR1 is SQVTM, CDR2 ANQGSEA. CDR3 sequence: CSVGDRRNYGYTF. Written as DNA, the CDR3 is TGCAGCGTCGGGGACAGGAGGAACTATGGCTACACCTTC.

The J gene is TRBJ2-4, the V gene TRBV27, with D hard to call. The CDR3 has 15 amino acids. Germline values: CDR1 MNHEY, CDR2 SMNVEV (reference sequence). V was clipped by 1 base and J by 9 bases, with 16 bases between them. CDR3 in DNA: TGTGCCAGCAGTTTATATGCCTCTGCCAAGGGCATTCAGTACTTC. Translation: CASSLYASAKGIQYF.

This clone was seen many times. This chain connects TRBV6-5 to TRBJ2-1, with a possible D match to TRBD2 (7 bases). The ends were cut back, 4 bases at V and 7 bases at J, with 20 bases in the middle. The CDR3 sequence is 16 residues long. CDR1 and CDR2 (germline): MNHEY, SVGAGI. The CDR3 sequence: CASSSVEGGARNEQFF. CDR3 bases: TGTGCCAGCAGTTCCGTGGAGGGGGGGGCTCGGAATGAGCAGTTCTTC.

This chain connects TRBV6-5 to TRBJ2-7; the D is unclear. In germline, CDR1 is MNHEY, CDR2 SVGAGI. The CDR3 spans 13 residues. Trimming took 7 bases from V and 0 from J, leaving 10 bases between them. The CDR3 loop reads CASKDGSSYEQYF. For the CDR3, the DNA is TGTGCCAGCAAAGACGGAAGCTCCTACGAGCAGTACTTC.

This clone was recorded a few times. The rearrangement joins TRBV5-8 to TRBJ1-1; 10 bases fit TRBD1. Losses at the gene ends were 4 bases for V and 0 bases for J; bases not matched to a gene: 6. The CDR3 spans 16 residues. Germline V gene sequence: CDR1 SGHTS, CDR2 YDEGEE. The CDR3 is CASSLGTGVLNTEAFF. DNA for the CDR3: TGTGCCAGCAGCCTCGGGACAGGGGTACTGAACACTGAAGCTTTCTTT.

DNA for the CDR3: TGTGCCAGCTCAGTAACAGGCGTTACCTACGAGCAGTACTTC. Translation gives CASSVTGVTYEQYF. The chain is built from TRBV18 and TRBJ2-7; tentative D call: TRBD1 (5 bases). With 5 bases removed from V and 2 bases from J, the gap between germline ends came to 13 bases. The CDR3 runs 14 residues. Per the germline V gene, CDR1 is KGHSH and CDR2 is LQKENI.

The J gene is TRBJ2-3, the V gene TRBV14; maybe TRBD2 (5 bases). This CDR3 spans 15 amino acids. Germline CDR1 and CDR2: SGHDN and FVKESK. The germline V and J ends were trimmed by 0 bases and 4 bases, with 11 bases remaining between them. CDR3 loop: CASSQDLARADTQYF. The CDR3 nucleotides are TGTGCCAGCAGCCAAGATCTAGCCCGGGCAGATACGCAGTATTTT.

The rearrangement joins TRBV6-5 to TRBJ1-1; D gene uncertain. Per germline, CDR1 MNHEY and CDR2 SVGAGI. Trimming took off 8 bases at V and 0 bases at J, with 10 bases between the two ends. The CDR3 loop spans 13 amino acids. Written as DNA, the CDR3 is TGTGCCAGCGGACCTCAGCTGAACACTGAAGCTTTCTTT. Its translation is CASGPQLNTEAFF.

On this clone itself: A much larger clone differs from this one at a single base, so this may be a read error. J is TRBJ2-3 and V is TRBV9; unclear D gene. With 3 bases removed from V and 2 bases from J, the gap between germline ends came to 4 bases. There are 12 residues in the CDR3. CDR1 is SGDLS, CDR2 YYNGEE, per germline. CDR3 nucleotide sequence: TGTGCCAGCAGCGCAGTCACAGATACGCAGTATTTT. This sequence encodes CASSAVTDTQYF.

This clone has just one count. The chain couples TRBV7-9 to TRBJ1-6; no definite D call. V was trimmed by 2 bases and J by 8 bases, leaving 13 bases between them. CDR1 and CDR2 (germline): SEHNR, FQNEAQ (reference sequence). This CDR3 is built from 15 residues. The CDR3 is CASSLSRQAYSPLHF. In DNA form, the CDR3 reads TGTGCCAGCAGCTTAAGTCGGCAGGCATATTCACCCCTCCACTTT.

V usage is TRBV19 and J usage is TRBJ1-6, with D unclear. V shed 2 bases and J shed 3 bases, with 5 bases lying between them. Germline V CDR1 and CDR2: LNHDA, SQIVND (reference sequence). This CDR3 comprises 14 residues. The CDR3 DNA reads as TGTGCCAGTAGTATAATTGACTATAATTCACCCCTCCACTTT. It is translated as CASSIIDYNSPLHF.

The chain couples TRBV5-1 to TRBJ2-2; D not resolved. V gave up 4 bases and J gave up 6 bases, with 10 bases separating them. Germline CDR1 SGHRS, CDR2 YFSETQ. The CDR3 totals 13 residues. Here the CDR3 DNA reads TGCGCCAGCAGCGTTTTAAACCCCGGGGAGCTGTTTTTT. Amino acid sequence: CASSVLNPGELFF.

This chain joins TRBV4-1 and TRBJ2-7; D may be TRBD1 or TRBD2 (5 bases each). Germline V lookup: CDR1 MGHRA, CDR2 YSYEKL. The CDR3 covers 14 residues. Trimming left V 0 bases short and J 5 bases short, with 11 bases between. The CDR3 reads CASSQDGRDDEQYF. The CDR3 DNA follows: TGCGCCAGCAGCCAAGATGGCAGGGACGACGAGCAGTACTTC.

This clone appeared a few times. The rearrangement uses TRBV5-1 and TRBJ1-4; the match to TRBD1 covers 8 bases. J was trimmed by 4 bases and V by 3 bases; bases with no gene match: 8. The CDR3 contains 16 residues. Germline V gene lookup returns CDR1 SGHRS and CDR2 YFSETQ. The CDR3 is CASSSLPDRVNEKLFF. The CDR3 region has the DNA TGCGCCAGCAGCTCCCTTCCGGACAGGGTTAATGAAAAACTGTTTTTT.

Only a few counts were recorded for this clone. The chain uses TRBV4-1 and TRBJ1-1; D call uncertain. Trimming shortened V by 6 bases and J by 3 bases, and 23 bases separated the two germline ends. This CDR3 has 17 amino acids. CDR1 is MGHRA, CDR2 YSYEKL, per germline. The CDR3 region has the DNA TGCGCCAGCAGGAAAGGAACAGCGAAAGTAAAGGACACTGAAGCTTTCTTT. Residues: CASRKGTAKVKDTEAFF.

This clone has a handful of counts. This chain connects TRBV6-5 to TRBJ1-4; 7 bases agree with TRBD1. CDR3 length: 14 residues. V was clipped by 5 bases and J by 8 bases; unmatched bases: 8. Germline lookup yields CDR1 MNHEY and CDR2 SVGAGI. This CDR3 reads CASSDRVGGEKLFF. The CDR3 nucleotides are TGTGCCAGCAGTGACAGGGTCGGCGGGGAAAAACTGTTTTTT.

The chain uses TRBV10-3 and TRBJ2-1; TRBD2 matches 9 bases. Germline V CDR1 and CDR2: ENHRY, SYGVKD. V trimming: 4 bases; J trimming: 9 bases; junction bases outside the gene matches: 19. The length of the CDR3 is 18 residues. CDR3 nucleotides: TGTGCCATCAGTGCGAGGGAAACAGCGGGAGGCCCTGGAATTGAGCAGTTCTTC. Amino acid sequence: CAISARETAGGPGIEQFF.

The rearrangement uses TRBV7-2 and TRBJ2-2; no reliable D call. The CDR3 runs 13 residues. V gave up 2 bases and J gave up 7 bases, with 8 bases separating them. The germline CDR1 and CDR2 sequences are SGHTA and FQGNSA. DNA for the CDR3: TGTGCCAGCAGCTTAAATTGGGTCGGGGAGCTGTTTTTT. Translated: CASSLNWVGELFF.

This rearrangement joins TRBV5-4 to TRBJ2-1, with D maybe TRBD1 (5 bases). V lost 4 bases to trimming and J lost 7 bases, with 9 bases between them. This CDR3 is built from 12 residues. Germline CDR1 SGHNT, CDR2 YYREEE (reference sequence). CDR3 DNA sequence: TGTGCCAGCAGCATCGACAGAAATGAGCAGTTCTTC. This sequence encodes CASSIDRNEQFF.

The CDR3 protein is CASSVEEVGRTGFYGYTF. The CDR3 DNA reads TGTGCCAGCAGCGTAGAGGAGGTGGGCAGGACCGGATTCTATGGCTACACCTTC. This chain joins TRBV9 and TRBJ1-2; D is uncertain. Trimming removed 0 bases from V and 4 bases from J, with 22 bases in between. The CDR3 spans 18 residues. Per germline, CDR1 SGDLS and CDR2 YYNGEE.

The chain has TRBV28 and TRBJ1-6; 8 positions match TRBD1. With 6 bases clipped from V and 0 bases from J, the junction kept 7 bases outside the gene matches. CDR1 and CDR2 from the germline V gene are MDHEN and SYDVKM. The CDR3 is 17 amino acids. CDR3 protein: CASRVGQGGSYNSPLHF. For the CDR3, the DNA is TGTGCCAGCAGGGTTGGACAGGGTGGCTCCTATAATTCACCCCTCCACTTT. The full variable domain, its missing parts supplied by reference TRBV28 and TRBJ1-6, is DVKVTQSSRYLVKRTGEKVFLECVQDMDHENMFWYRQDPGLGLRLIYFSYDVKMKEKGDIPEGYSVSREKKERFSLILESASTNQTSMYLCASRVGQGGSYNSPLHFGNGTRLTVT.

This chain joins TRBV5-4 and TRBJ1-3; D is possibly TRBD1 (5 bases). Germline V gene lookup returns CDR1 SGHNT and CDR2 YYREEE (reference sequence). Trimming shortened V by 0 bases and J by 4 bases, and 11 bases separated the two germline ends. This CDR3 is built from 15 residues. CDR3 nucleotides: TGTGCCAGCAGCTTGGACGGCAGGGAAGGAAACACCATATATTTT. As protein: CASSLDGREGNTIYF.

V is TRBV27 and J is TRBJ1-5; 8 nucleotides align to TRBD1. Looked up from germline, CDR1 is MNHEY and CDR2 is SMNVEV (reference sequence). This CDR3 comprises 16 residues. V was clipped by 5 bases and J by 6 bases; unmatched bases: 12. CDR3 protein: CASSPRTGRLVQPQHF. Here the CDR3 DNA reads TGTGCCAGCAGTCCTCGGACAGGGAGGCTTGTTCAGCCCCAGCATTTT.